These 26 T cell receptor beta chains were sequenced from one sample in a study of T cells in Graves' hyperthyroidism and ophthalmopathy. Authors of the study amplified TCR beta CDR3 regions from RNA transcripts. TCR CDR3 regions were first amplified by RT-PCR with HTBI primers. In TCRdb, the multiplex PCR reads were re-called with MiXCR into one record per CDR3 protein. The top ten hold 25% to 35% of the sample, which has about 500,000 distinct CDR3 sequences, about 15% seen once. Material: blood. The receptors were gathered from a woman in her 30s with Graves' ophthalmopathy.

In this sample, this clonotype turned up many times. The genes are TRBV7-8 and TRBJ2-3; 7 bases fit TRBD2. V shed 6 bases and J 8 bases; nucleotides not matched to a gene: 8. The CDR3 runs 13 residues. Germline CDR1 SGHVS, CDR2 FQNEAQ. The CDR3 loop is CASSRAGSGTQYF. Written as DNA, the CDR3 is TGTGCCAGCAGTCGAGCGGGATCGGGTACGCAGTATTTT.

This clonotype came up a few times. The gene calls are TRBV9 and TRBJ2-2, with 15 bases lining up with TRBD2. The CDR3 extends over 20 amino acids. The germline V gene has CDR1 SGDLS and CDR2 YYNGEE. Trimming at V came to 0 bases and at J to 2 bases, leaving 8 bases not matched to a gene. This CDR3 is CASSVEPRTSGGGNTGELFF. The DNA of the CDR3 is TGTGCCAGCAGCGTAGAACCGCGGACTAGCGGGGGGGGCAACACCGGGGAGCTGTTTTTT.

This clonotype was detected only a few times. V usage is TRBV7-8 and J usage is TRBJ2-5; perhaps TRBD2 as D (6 bases). V was trimmed by 7 bases and J by 0 bases, leaving 12 bases between them. Germline CDR1 SGHVS, CDR2 FQNEAQ. The CDR3 is 14 amino acids. CDR3 sequence (DNA): TGTGCCAGCATCGGTAGCGGTTACCAAGAGACCCAGTACTTC. Protein sequence: CASIGSGYQETQYF.

This clonotype was counted between two and nine times. The chain combines TRBV14 with TRBJ2-7, with D possibly TRBD2 on 6 matching bases. Trimming cost V 0 bases and J 0 bases, with 18 bases left between them. CDR3 length: 18 residues. CDR1 is SGHDN and CDR2 is FVKESK in the germline V gene. Here the CDR3 reads CASSQDLIRGLSSYEQYF. In DNA form, the CDR3 reads TGTGCCAGCAGCCAAGATTTAATAAGGGGACTGAGCTCCTACGAGCAGTACTTC. The full variable domain, in which reference TRBV14 and TRBJ2-7 provide the parts outside the CDR3, is EAGVTQFPSHSVIEKGQTVTLRCDPISGHDNLYWYRRVMGKEIKFLLHFVKESKQDESGMPNNRFLAERTGGTYSTLKVQPAELEDSGVYFCASSQDLIRGLSSYEQYFGPGTRLTVT.

The CDR3 DNA follows: TGTGCCAGTAGTATGGAGGCCGGGGAGCTGTTTTTT. Translation gives CASSMEAGELFF. V usage is TRBV19 and J usage is TRBJ2-2; D may be TRBD2 (5 bases). V lost 3 bases, J lost 6 bases, and 5 bases lay in between. Germline values: CDR1 LNHDA, CDR2 SQIVND (reference sequence). The CDR3 totals 12 residues.

This clonotype was recorded at least ten times. The rearrangement joins TRBV19 to TRBJ2-3, with D perhaps matching TRBD2 (5 bases). The V and J ends lost 9 bases and 0 bases respectively, with 13 bases between them. The CDR3 sequence is 14 residues long. Germline V gene sequence: CDR1 LNHDA, CDR2 SQIVND (reference sequence). The CDR3: CARTQRASTDTQYF. CDR3 sequence (DNA): TGTGCCAGAACACAGAGGGCTAGCACAGATACGCAGTATTTT.

This clonotype was seen many times. The V and J genes are TRBV6-2 or TRBV6-3 and TRBJ2-5; TRBD1 matches at 9 bases. V lost 7 bases, J lost 4 bases, and 7 bases stayed unmatched. Germline-derived CDR1 and CDR2 are MNHEY and SVGEGT. The CDR3 has 14 amino acids. CDR3 protein: CASTDRTGAETQYF. CDR3 nucleotides: TGTGCCAGCACCGACCGGACAGGGGCAGAGACCCAGTACTTC.

This clonotype was seen repeatedly, ten times or more. The chain couples TRBV27 to TRBJ2-7; D is possibly TRBD2 (6 bases). V was cut by 6 bases and J by 7 bases, with 16 bases left in between. CDR3 size: 13 residues. Looked up from germline, CDR1 is MNHEY and CDR2 is SMNVEV (reference sequence). This CDR3 is CASSPGVWHEQYF. Written as DNA, the CDR3 is TGTGCCAGCAGCCCGGGAGTATGGCATGAGCAGTACTTC.

In its sample, this clonotype was seen a few times. The chain has TRBV5-1 and TRBJ2-3; 13 bases agree with TRBD2. This CDR3 region has 16 residues. CDR1 is SGHRS and CDR2 is YFSETQ in the germline V gene. With 7 bases clipped from V and 1 base from J, the junction kept 6 bases outside the gene matches. In DNA, the CDR3 is TGCGCCAGCGGTCTACTAGCGGGAGGGGGCACAGATACGCAGTATTTT. Protein: CASGLLAGGGTDTQYF. The full variable domain, in which reference TRBV5-1 and TRBJ2-3 provide the parts outside the CDR3, is KAGVTQTPRYLIKTRGQQVTLSCSPISGHRSVSWYQQTPGQGLQFLFEYFSETQRNKGNFPGRFSGRQFSNSRSEMNVSTLELGDSALYLCASGLLAGGGTDTQYFGPGTRLTVL.

Ten or more counts support this clonotype. V is TRBV16 and J is TRBJ1-4; D call uncertain. This CDR3 is built from 17 residues. V gave up 2 bases and J gave up 4 bases, with 17 bases separating them. Germline CDR1 is KGHSY and CDR2 is FQNENV. The CDR3 spells CASSQGPTVRGNEKLFF. CDR3 sequence (DNA): TGTGCCAGCAGCCAAGGACCCACAGTTCGGGGTAATGAAAAACTGTTTTTT.

This chain links TRBV6-2 or TRBV6-3 with TRBJ2-3, with TRBD1 matching over 7 bases. The junction had 6 bases not matched to a gene; V was cut back by 7 bases and J by 2 bases. The CDR3 spans 14 residues. Germline CDR1 is MNHEY and CDR2 is SVGEGT. The CDR3, as DNA: TGTGCCAGCACCCCGACAGGGTACACAGATACGCAGTATTTT. It translates to CASTPTGYTDTQYF.

The V and J genes are TRBV5-4 and TRBJ1-3; a weak D match, TRBD1 (5 bases). This CDR3 is 17 amino acids long. The V gene's germline CDR1 is SGHNT and CDR2 YYREEE (reference sequence). V was cut by 3 bases and J by 2 bases, with 18 bases left in between. Here the CDR3 reads CASSSQNLQGPGNTIYF. The CDR3 coding sequence is TGTGCCAGCAGCTCTCAAAACCTTCAGGGCCCTGGAAACACCATATATTTT.

This clonotype has a handful of counts. V is TRBV6-1 and J is TRBJ2-7; tentatively, D is TRBD1 (6 bases). Trimming left V 5 bases short and J 0 bases short, with 8 bases between. CDR3 size: 13 residues. Germline CDR1 reads MNHNS; CDR2 reads SASEGT. The CDR3 protein is CASSYRASYEQYF. CDR3 DNA sequence: TGTGCCAGCAGTTACAGGGCCTCCTACGAGCAGTACTTC.

This chain joins TRBV19 and TRBJ2-1; 9 bases agree with TRBD2. This CDR3 spans 14 amino acids. Germline CDR1 LNHDA, CDR2 SQIVND (reference sequence). Germline trimming cut 3 bases from V and 8 bases from J; bases unmatched to any gene: 5. CDR3 in amino acids: CASSIAGGGDEQFF. DNA for the CDR3: TGTGCCAGTAGTATTGCGGGAGGGGGGGATGAGCAGTTCTTC.

The chain recombines TRBV7-3 with TRBJ2-2; tentatively, D is TRBD2 (6 bases). Per the germline V gene, CDR1 is SGHTA and CDR2 is FQGTGA. Trimming stripped 5 bases from V and 6 bases from J, with 13 bases between. This CDR3 contains 14 residues. The CDR3 is CASSPSGEAGELFF. Here the CDR3 DNA reads TGTGCCAGCAGCCCGTCCGGGGAGGCCGGGGAGCTGTTTTTT.

The table lists this clonotype with a few counts. The chain links TRBV4-1 to TRBJ1-2; D is possibly TRBD1 (5 bases). CDR3 length: 16 residues. V was clipped by 3 bases and J by 0 bases, with 14 bases between them. In germline, CDR1 is MGHRA, CDR2 YSYEKL. In DNA, the CDR3 is TGCGCCAGCAGCCAGGAAGGGACCATAGCTAACTATGGCTACACCTTC. Amino acid sequence: CASSQEGTIANYGYTF.

The rearrangement uses TRBV4-3 and TRBJ1-5; no reliable D call. Trimming cost V 0 bases and J 0 bases, with 6 bases left between them. Germline loops: CDR1 LGHNA, CDR2 YSLEER. The CDR3 totals 15 residues. For the CDR3, the DNA is TGCGCCAGCAGCCAAGAGGGTTATAGCAATCAGCCCCAGCATTTT. The encoded protein is CASSQEGYSNQPQHF.

The genes are TRBV12-3 or TRBV12-4 and TRBJ1-5; a possible D gene is TRBD1 (5 bases). The CDR3 covers 14 residues. Trimming stripped 6 bases from V and 0 bases from J, with 9 bases between. CDR3 coding DNA: TGTGCCAGCAGGCAGGGCTATAGCAATCAGCCCCAGCATTTT. This encodes CASRQGYSNQPQHF.

The chain joins TRBV5-8 to TRBJ1-1, with D maybe TRBD1 (5 bases). This CDR3 has 13 amino acids. CDR1 is SGHTS, CDR2 YDEGEE, per germline. Between the trimmed V and J ends, which lost 6 bases and 7 bases, there was a span of 16 bases. The CDR3 sequence is CASTEWDGIEAFF. The DNA of the CDR3 is TGTGCCAGCACCGAGTGGGACGGGATTGAAGCTTTCTTT.

This rearrangement joins TRBV27 to TRBJ1-2; 8 bases are a match to TRBD1. This CDR3 comprises 15 residues. The V gene end was trimmed by 5 bases and the J gene end by 4 bases; junction bases not matched to a gene: 9. The germline V gene has CDR1 MNHEY and CDR2 SMNVEV (reference sequence). For the CDR3, the DNA is TGTGCCAGCAGTCCCTTGACAGGGGAAACCTATGGCTACACCTTC. Its protein is CASSPLTGETYGYTF.

The chain carries TRBV19 and TRBJ1-2; D unresolved. V lost 7 bases and J 8 bases, leaving 14 bases between the germline ends. CDR1 is LNHDA, CDR2 SQIVND, per germline (reference sequence). The CDR3 has 12 amino acids. CDR3 in amino acids: CASTRPLGGYTF. As DNA, the CDR3 is TGTGCCAGTACCCGGCCCCTCGGGGGCTACACCTTC.

This clonotype was observed a handful of times. This chain links TRBV9 with TRBJ2-1, with D possibly called TRBD1 or TRBD2 (7 bases each). With 3 bases removed from V and 2 bases from J, the gap between germline ends came to 12 bases. Germline CDR1 reads SGDLS; CDR2 reads YYNGEE. The CDR3 length is 15 residues. The DNA of the CDR3 is TGTGCCAGCAGCGGGGGGGGACAGACCTACAATGAGCAGTTCTTC. Protein product: CASSGGGQTYNEQFF.

J is TRBJ2-1 and V is TRBV5-1; the D call may be TRBD1 or TRBD2 (5 bases each). The CDR3 is made up of 11 amino acids. Germline V gene sequence: CDR1 SGHRS, CDR2 YFSETQ. The V gene lost 7 bases and the J gene lost 15 bases, with 17 bases spanning the gap. In DNA form, the CDR3 reads TGCGCCAGCGGAGAGGGGACGGTCTTGTTCTTC. Translation: CASGEGTVLFF.

This rearrangement joins TRBV6-1 to TRBJ2-1, with a possible D match to TRBD2 (6 bases). V was clipped by 3 bases and J by 5 bases, with 11 bases between them. Germline CDR1 MNHNS, CDR2 SASEGT. CDR3 length: 14 amino acids. The CDR3 DNA reads TGTGCCAGCAGTGATCTAGCGCCACACAATGAGCAGTTCTTC. Translating gives CASSDLAPHNEQFF.

This clonotype was picked up a small number of times. The chain joins TRBV10-3 to TRBJ1-2; the D gene is possibly TRBD1 (5 bases). The CDR3 totals 15 residues. Trimming cost V 0 bases and J 5 bases, with 13 bases left between them. CDR1 and CDR2 (germline): ENHRY, SYGVKD. As DNA, the CDR3 is TGTGCCATCAGTGAGTCGAACGGGGGTCATTATGGCTACACCTTC. This encodes CAISESNGGHYGYTF.

This clonotype has ten or more counts. The chain combines TRBV20-1 with TRBJ2-3; 10 bases line up with TRBD2. The CDR3 spans 16 residues. CDR1 and CDR2 from the germline V gene are DFQATT and SNEGSKA (reference sequence). V trimming: 0 bases; J trimming: 0 bases; junction bases outside the gene matches: 3. The CDR3 sequence is CSAREQAGGSTDTQYF. CDR3 DNA: TGCAGTGCTAGAGAGCAAGCGGGAGGGAGCACAGATACGCAGTATTTT.